A selection of T cell receptor beta chains follows, all from one sample in a study of shared clonotypes between healthy human individuals. The assay was immunoSEQ multiplex PCR, and TCRdb's table has in-frame clones only and misses some. Of around 2,000,000 clones listed, approximately 94% are singletons. The source material was naive CD8+ T cells from PBMCs. These receptors all come from a young man in good health. Some clones in this sample may be carry-over from other donors' samples. CDR3s include the opening cysteine and the closing phenylalanine or tryptophan. Each record gives: D gene, clone size, J gene, V gene, CDR3 protein, CDR3 DNA. The D gene is left open where the match is weak. Clone size, where shown, is once, few, many, or a class for clones that have expanded.

>NA|once|TRBJ2-1|TRBV5-1
CASSSGNEQFF
TGCGCCAGCAGCTCGGGGAATGAGCAGTTCTTC
>NA|NA|TRBJ1-2|TRBV19
CASSIGANGYTF
TGTGCCAGTAGTATTGGAGCGAATGGCTACACCTTC
>NA|once|TRBJ1-5|TRBV7-8
CASSLGGASQPQHF
TGTGCCAGCAGCTTAGGGGGGGCGTCACAGCCCCAGCATTTT
>NA|NA|TRBJ1-2|TRBV19
CASSMAWLSYGYTF
TGTGCCAGTAGTATGGCGTGGCTCAGCTATGGCTACACCTTC
>TRBD2|NA|TRBJ2-1|TRBV7-6
CASSYLDGRVPNEQFF
TGTGCCAGCAGCTACCTCGACGGGAGGGTCCCCAATGAGCAGTTCTTC
>NA|NA|TRBJ2-2|TRBV5-8
CASSLRVGTGELFF
TGTGCCAGCAGCTTGAGAGTAGGCACCGGGGAGCTGTTTTTT
>TRBD2|NA|TRBJ2-1|TRBV28
CASSLFPRTSNEQFF
TGTGCCAGCAGTTTATTTCCCCGGACTAGCAATGAGCAGTTCTTC
>TRBD1|NA|TRBJ2-2|TRBV14
CASSLKGGRTGELFF
TGTGCCAGCAGCCTTAAAGGGGGCCGGACCGGGGAGCTGTTTTTT
>TRBD2|NA|TRBJ2-1|TRBV15
CAISRREDSYNEQFF
TGTGCCATCAGTCGGCGGGAGGACTCCTACAATGAGCAGTTCTTC
>NA|NA|TRBJ1-3|TRBV28
CASHSYTEDLSGNTIYF
TGTGCCAGCCATTCCTACACAGAAGATCTCTCTGGAAACACCATATATTTT
>NA|NA|TRBJ2-1|TRBV5-4
CASSSSGEQFF
TGTGCCAGCAGCTCGAGCGGTGAGCAGTTCTTC
>TRBD1|once|TRBJ1-2|TRBV7-3
CASSLAQGKGGYTF
TGTGCCAGCAGCTTGGCACAGGGGAAAGGGGGCTACACCTTC
>TRBD2|NA|TRBJ2-7|TRBV15
CATSREGEMAGEKQYF
TGTGCCACCAGCAGAGAAGGGGAAATGGCGGGAGAAAAGCAGTACTTC
>TRBD1|NA|TRBJ1-2|TRBV27
CASSPLPGQGPPGYTF
TGTGCCAGCAGTCCTCTCCCAGGACAGGGCCCGCCTGGCTACACCTTC
>NA|NA|TRBJ2-1|TRBV5-1
CASSLGGLGYVNEQFF
TGCGCCAGCAGCTTGGGTGGGCTGGGGTACGTCAATGAGCAGTTCTTC
>TRBD2|NA|TRBJ2-7|TRBV4-2
CASSQAGTSAIFVDEQYF
TGTGCCAGCAGCCAAGCCGGGACTAGCGCTATATTTGTGGACGAGCAGTACTTC